This paragraph covers one T cell receptor beta chain sequence. Its cognate antigen is unknown. These data belong to a study of T cell responses to AZD1222 COVID-19 vaccine. Study-level points and caveats: Donor demographics were predominantly white British with a female majority; clonal diversity may be underestimated.

Sequencing was performed with immunoSEQ multiplex PCR; in TCRdb, only in-frame clones are kept and a portion is missing. The sample shows about 120,000 clones, 70% to 90% of them seen only once. Germline-derived CDR1 and CDR2 are MNHNS and SASEGT. V lost 6 bases and J lost 0; bases outside the gene matches: 7. This CDR3 is built from 16 residues. The sequence derives from an adult in good health. The chain carries TRBV6-1 and TRBJ2-3; 9 bases agree with TRBD2. The sequenced sample was peripheral blood, obtained on day 0 of AZD1222 vaccination. As DNA, the CDR3 is TGTGCCAGCAGCGAAACGGGACTAGCTAGCACAGATACGCAGTATTTT. Protein: CASSETGLASTDTQYF.